This T cell receptor beta chain is drawn from a study of blood T cell repertoires in COVID-19. Study-level information: Whether acute or convalescent, the COVID-19 samples came from the United States, Italy and Spain.

As handled by the study authors: The authors estimated nucleated cell counts from reference gene primer amplification. TCRdb keeps only in-frame clones here, not all; method: immunoSEQ multiplex PCR. V, J and clone size are those of that table, while D and trimming were read from the DNA. In the table there are around 250,000 clones, around 88% of which are singletons. V was clipped by 3 bases and J by 6 bases, with 9 bases between them. Germline CDR1 reads SEHNR; CDR2 reads FQNEAQ (reference sequence). CDR3 length: 14 residues. This clonotype was sampled from an elderly man with acute or convalescent COVID-19. The chain uses TRBV7-9 and TRBJ1-6; TRBD1 might be the D (6 bases). The sample was peripheral blood. The CDR3 spells CASSLDSVNSPLHF. CDR3 in DNA: TGTGCCAGCAGCTTGGACAGTGTTAATTCACCCCTCCACTTT.